The next 14 T cell receptor beta chains were all read from a single sample in a study of cytomegalovirus exposure and HLA in healthy donors (dated 2017 in TCRdb). Library method: the immunoSEQ multiplex PCR assay. A mixture of 60 forward primers for TCR Vbeta segments and 13 reverse primers for TCR Jbeta segments was used in the multiplex PCR. This is the immuneACCESS table as TCRdb keeps it, with only in-frame sequences that have V and J called. A part of the clones is gone; compared with another copy, unresolved V genes explain less than half, and the rest is unexplained. The sample table records roughly 130,000 clones; about 74% of these occur just once. 5.8% of the sample is held by the ten biggest clonotypes. Sequencing used PBMCs. These TCRs come from a woman between 50 and 59 years old in good health and CMV-seropositive.

The chain employs TRBV18 and TRBJ1-4; a weak D match, TRBD1 (5 bases). The CDR3 loop spans 16 amino acids. V was pared by 1 base and J by 10 bases, with 19 bases between. Germline-derived CDR1 and CDR2 are KGHSH and LQKENI. Here the CDR3 DNA reads TGTGCCAGCTCACCACGAGCGGGGGGAAAAAGCCGAAAACTGTTTTTT. It encodes CASSPRAGGKSRKLFF. Combining the CDR3 with reference TRBV18 and TRBJ1-4 gives the whole variable domain NAGVMQNPRHLVRRRGQEARLRCSPMKGHSHVYWYRQLPEEGLKFMVYLQKENIIDESGMPKERFSAEFPKEGPSILRIQQVVRGDSAAYFCASSPRAGGKSRKLFFGSGTQLSVL.

This rearrangement joins TRBV7-2 to TRBJ2-1; 12 bases map to TRBD2. Trimming cost V 5 bases and J 7 bases; bases outside gene matches: 6. This CDR3 has 15 residues. The V gene's germline CDR1 is SGHTA and CDR2 FQGNSA. The CDR3 nucleotides read TGTGCCAGCAGCGCTGGACTAGCGGGGTCAAATGAGCAGTTCTTC. Protein product: CASSAGLAGSNEQFF.

This chain uses TRBV10-1 with TRBJ2-3, with 9 bases lining up with TRBD1. This CDR3 spans 15 amino acids. CDR1 is WNHNN, CDR2 SYGVQD, per germline (reference sequence). V trimming: 2 bases; J trimming: 4 bases; junction bases outside the gene matches: 4. DNA of the CDR3: TGCGCCAGCAGTGAGCCCCGGACAGGGGCAGATACGCAGTATTTT. Protein product: CASSEPRTGADTQYF.

Concerning this clone itself: The same CDR3 can be traced to other DNA sequences in this sample. The chain employs TRBV7-2 and TRBJ2-2; D might be TRBD2 (6 bases). V was shortened by 8 bases and J by 3 bases, with 7 bases between the two germline ends. The length of the CDR3 is 12 residues. CDR1 is SGHTA, CDR2 FQGNSA, per germline. This CDR3 reads CASSSDTGELFF. The DNA for the CDR3 is TGTGCCAGCTCTAGCGACACCGGGGAGCTGTTTTTT.

The gene calls are TRBV5-1 and TRBJ2-2, with D unresolved. The germline V gene encodes CDR1 SGHRS and CDR2 YFSETQ. The V and J ends lost 0 bases and 4 bases respectively, with 4 bases between them. The CDR3 covers 13 residues. CDR3 nucleotide sequence: TGCGCCAGCAGCTTGGCGGTCACCGGGGAGCTGTTTTTT. This sequence encodes CASSLAVTGELFF. The whole variable domain, remainder taken from reference TRBV5-1 and TRBJ2-2, is KAGVTQTPRYLIKTRGQQVTLSCSPISGHRSVSWYQQTPGQGLQFLFEYFSETQRNKGNFPGRFSGRQFSNSRSEMNVSTLELGDSALYLCASSLAVTGELFFGEGSRLTVL.

On this clone: One end of the junction is discordant with germline, which a read error may explain. This chain connects TRBV5-1 to TRBJ2-7; 11 nucleotides line up with TRBD2. Germline-derived CDR1 and CDR2 are SGHRS and YFSETQ. The CDR3 extends over 15 amino acids. The CDR3 nucleotides are TGCTCCAGCAGCTTGGCTGCGGGACTAGCGGCGGAGCAGTACTTC. This encodes CSSSLAAGLAAEQYF. Drawing the rest from reference TRBV5-1 and TRBJ2-7, the complete variable domain is KAGVTQTPRYLIKTRGQQVTLSCSPISGHRSVSWYQQTPGQGLQFLFEYFSETQRNKGNFPGRFSGRQFSNSRSEMNVSTLELGDSALYLCSSSLAAGLAAEQYFGPGTRLTVT.

CDR3: CASRRGGLAGGWEETQYF. The CDR3 bases are TGTGCCAGCAGGAGGGGAGGGCTAGCGGGGGGGTGGGAAGAGACCCAGTACTTC. This chain links TRBV2 with TRBJ2-5, with 12 bases lining up with TRBD2. Germline values: CDR1 SNHLY, CDR2 FYNNEI. With 6 bases clipped from V and 3 bases from J, the junction kept 14 bases outside the gene matches. This CDR3 region has 18 residues. The whole variable domain, remainder taken from reference TRBV2 and TRBJ2-5, is EPEVTQTPSHQVTQMGQEVILRCVPISNHLYFYWYRQILGQKVEFLVSFYNNEISEKSEIFDDQFSVERPDGSNFTLKIRSTKLEDSAMYFCASRRGGLAGGWEETQYFGPGTRLLVL.

The chain carries TRBV6-1 and TRBJ1-2; D is perhaps TRBD1 (5 bases). This CDR3 comprises 12 residues. V was trimmed by 4 bases and J by 8 bases, leaving 11 bases between them. Germline loops: CDR1 MNHNS, CDR2 SASEGT. The CDR3, as DNA: TGTGCCAGCAGTGGAGGAGGGGAAGGCTACACCTTC. It specifies CASSGGGEGYTF.

J is TRBJ1-6 and V is TRBV6-5, with 10 bases aligning to TRBD1. CDR3 length: 16 residues. Trimming removed 0 bases from V and 8 bases from J; junction bases left unmatched: 4. Germline assignment: CDR1 MNHEY and CDR2 SVGAGI. In nucleotides, the CDR3 is TGTGCCAGCAGTTACTCTTCAGGGACAGGGGATTCACCCCTCCACTTT. Protein sequence: CASSYSSGTGDSPLHF.

V gene TRBV5-1 combines with J gene TRBJ1-1, with D possibly being TRBD1 (6 bases). V lost 1 base and J lost 3, with 13 bases in between. The germline V gene has CDR1 SGHRS and CDR2 YFSETQ. The CDR3 totals 15 residues. CDR3 residues: CASSLNTGSDTEAFF. In nucleotides, the CDR3 is TGCGCCAGCAGCTTGAACACAGGGTCGGACACTGAAGCTTTCTTT.

The V call is TRBV5-4, the J call TRBJ2-3, with TRBD2 identical over 7 bases. The germline V gene encodes CDR1 SGHNT and CDR2 YYREEE (reference sequence). The J segment lost 1 base and the V segment lost 4 bases, leaving 6 bases of the junction unmatched. This CDR3 region has 15 residues. CDR3 sequence reads: CASSLPGGGTDTQYF. The CDR3 bases are TGTGCCAGCAGCCTCCCGGGGGGTGGCACAGATACGCAGTATTTT.

The chain has TRBV6-5 and TRBJ2-7; D is undetermined. Germline V lookup: CDR1 MNHEY, CDR2 SVGAGI. V was shortened by 7 bases and J by 0 bases, with 7 bases between the two germline ends. This CDR3 spans 12 amino acids. The CDR3 nucleotides read TGTGCCAGCATGTCGGTCTCCTACGAGCAGTACTTC. The encoded protein is CASMSVSYEQYF.

The V gene is TRBV2, the J gene TRBJ2-5; 7 bases map to TRBD1. Unmatched junction bases numbered 7, after V lost 5 bases and J lost 4 bases. The CDR3 consists of 14 residues. Germline loops: CDR1 SNHLY, CDR2 FYNNEI. CDR3 region: CASSRDSGGETQYF. The CDR3 nucleotides are TGTGCCAGCAGTAGGGACAGCGGCGGAGAGACCCAGTACTTC.

This clone was seen only a few times. The chain combines TRBV5-1 with TRBJ2-2; no clear D. V was cut by 5 bases and J by 2 bases, with 10 bases left in between. The CDR3 contains 14 residues. The germline gives CDR1 SGHRS, CDR2 YFSETQ. CDR3 nucleotides: TGCGCCAGCAGTGAGAGGAGTAACACCGGGGAGCTGTTTTTT. This codes for CASSERSNTGELFF.